This TCR beta chain comes out of a study of blood T cell repertoires in COVID-19. For the study at large: Samples taken during acute and convalescent COVID-19 were collected in the United States, Italy and Spain. Sample material is recorded as cDNA or gDNA derived from T cells, B-cell-depleted T cells, or PBMCs.

Seattle's cohort entered during active infection and was followed longitudinally. CDR3 length equals 15 residues. The germline CDR1 and CDR2 sequences are SGHAT and FQNNGV. V lost 4 bases and J lost 6; bases outside the gene matches: 8. This clone was counted once. In the original analysis: Using reference gene primer amplification, nucleated cell counts were estimated. Profiled with immunoSEQ multiplex PCR; TCRdb holds only in-frame clones, not every one. The V and J calls and clone size are taken from that table; D and trimming were inferred from the DNA. Here the sample spans around 130,000 clones, more than 75% being singletons.

The clonotype comes from a man between 60 and 75 years old with COVID-19, enrolled during active disease. The chain employs TRBV11-2 and TRBJ1-4; TRBD1 agrees at 7 bases. Sequences were obtained from peripheral blood. CDR3 bases: TGTGCCAGCAGCTCCCGACAGGGAGGTCATGAAAAACTGTTTTTT. It is translated as CASSSRQGGHEKLFF. Full variable domain (missing parts from reference TRBV11-2 and TRBJ1-4): EAGVAQSPRYKIIEKRQSVAFWCNPISGHATLYWYQQILGQGPKLLIQFQNNGVVDDSQLPKDRFSAERLKGVDSTLKIQPAKLEDSAVYLCASSSRQGGHEKLFFGSGTQLSVL.